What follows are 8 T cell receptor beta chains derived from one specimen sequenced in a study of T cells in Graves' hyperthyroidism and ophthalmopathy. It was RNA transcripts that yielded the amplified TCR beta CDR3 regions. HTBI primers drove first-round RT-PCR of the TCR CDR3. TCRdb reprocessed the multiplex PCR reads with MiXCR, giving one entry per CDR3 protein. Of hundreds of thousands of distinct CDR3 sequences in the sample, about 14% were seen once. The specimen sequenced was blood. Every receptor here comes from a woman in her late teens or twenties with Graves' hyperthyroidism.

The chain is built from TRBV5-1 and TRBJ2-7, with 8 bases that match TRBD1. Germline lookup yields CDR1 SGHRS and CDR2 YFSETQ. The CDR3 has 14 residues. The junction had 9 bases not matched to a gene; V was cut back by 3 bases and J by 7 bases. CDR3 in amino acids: CASSSSRDRSEQYF. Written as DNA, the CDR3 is TGCGCCAGCAGCTCATCACGGGACAGGAGTGAGCAGTACTTC.

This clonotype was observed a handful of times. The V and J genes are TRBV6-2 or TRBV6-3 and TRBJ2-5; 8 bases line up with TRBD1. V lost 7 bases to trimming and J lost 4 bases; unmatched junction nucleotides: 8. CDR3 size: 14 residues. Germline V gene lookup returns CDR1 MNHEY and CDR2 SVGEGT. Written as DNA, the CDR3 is TGTGCCAGCATCAGGGGGCGCGGGATAGAGACCCAGTACTTC. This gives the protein CASIRGRGIETQYF.

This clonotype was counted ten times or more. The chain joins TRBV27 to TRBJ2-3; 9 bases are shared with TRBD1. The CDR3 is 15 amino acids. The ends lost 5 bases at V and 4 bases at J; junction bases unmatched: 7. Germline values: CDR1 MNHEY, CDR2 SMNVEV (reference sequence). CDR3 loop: CASSARGQGADTQYF. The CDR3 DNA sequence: TGTGCCAGCAGTGCCCGGGGACAGGGAGCAGATACGCAGTATTTT.

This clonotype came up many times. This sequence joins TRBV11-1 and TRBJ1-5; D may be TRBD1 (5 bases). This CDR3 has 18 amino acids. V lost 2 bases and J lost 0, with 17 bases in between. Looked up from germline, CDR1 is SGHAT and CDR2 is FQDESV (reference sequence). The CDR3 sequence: CASSLLTGDPYSNQPQHF. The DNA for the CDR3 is TGTGCCAGCAGCTTACTGACCGGGGACCCTTATAGCAATCAGCCCCAGCATTTT.

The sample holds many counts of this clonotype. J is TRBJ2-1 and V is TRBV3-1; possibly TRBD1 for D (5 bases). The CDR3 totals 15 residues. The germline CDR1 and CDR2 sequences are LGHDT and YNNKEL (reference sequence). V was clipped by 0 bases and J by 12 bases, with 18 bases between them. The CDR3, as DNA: TGTGCCAGCAGCCAAGACCGCAGGGTGTTGGTCGGGCAGTTCTTC. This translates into CASSQDRRVLVGQFF.

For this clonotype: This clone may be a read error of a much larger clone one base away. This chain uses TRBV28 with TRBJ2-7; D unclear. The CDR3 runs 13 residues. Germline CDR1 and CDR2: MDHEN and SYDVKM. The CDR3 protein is CASSFGDTYERYF. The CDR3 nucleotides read TGTGCCAGCAGTTTTGGCGATACCTACGAGCGGTACTTC.

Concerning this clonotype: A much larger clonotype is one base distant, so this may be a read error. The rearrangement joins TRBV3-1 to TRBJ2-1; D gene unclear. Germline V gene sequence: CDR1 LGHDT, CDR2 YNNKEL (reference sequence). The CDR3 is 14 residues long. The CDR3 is CASSQYSSYNERFF. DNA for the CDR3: TGTGCCAGCAGCCAATATAGCTCCTACAATGAGCGGTTCTTC.

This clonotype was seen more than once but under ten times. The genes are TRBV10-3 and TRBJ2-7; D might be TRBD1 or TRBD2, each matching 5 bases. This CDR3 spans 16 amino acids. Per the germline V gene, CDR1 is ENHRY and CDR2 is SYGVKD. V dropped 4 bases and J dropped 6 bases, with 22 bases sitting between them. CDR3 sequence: CAISGPGLRGGGEQYF. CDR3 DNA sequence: TGTGCCATCAGTGGCCCGGGGTTAAGGGGCGGTGGCGAGCAGTACTTC.